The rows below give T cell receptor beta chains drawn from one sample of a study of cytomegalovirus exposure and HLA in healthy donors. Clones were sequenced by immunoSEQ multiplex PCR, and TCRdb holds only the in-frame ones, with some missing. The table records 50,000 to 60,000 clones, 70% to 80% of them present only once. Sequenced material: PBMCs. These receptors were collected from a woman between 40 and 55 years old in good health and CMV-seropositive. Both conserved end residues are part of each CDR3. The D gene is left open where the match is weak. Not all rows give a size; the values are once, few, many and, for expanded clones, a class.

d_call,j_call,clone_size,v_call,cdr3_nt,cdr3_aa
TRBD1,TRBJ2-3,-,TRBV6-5,TGTGCCAGCAGCTCCGGGACAGGGAAGGCAGATACGCAGTATTTT,CASSSGTGKADTQYF
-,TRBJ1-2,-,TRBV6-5,TGTGCCAGCAGTTACTCGGGAGGTGGGGACTATGGCTACACCTTC,CASSYSGGGDYGYTF
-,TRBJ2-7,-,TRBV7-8,TGTGCCAGCAGCTTAGCCGTGTCGGCAGGGGATCGTCGCGAGCAGTACTTC,CASSLAVSAGDRREQYF
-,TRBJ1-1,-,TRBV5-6,TGTGCCAGCAGCTTGAACAGGGCTACTGAAGCTTTCTTT,CASSLNRATEAFF
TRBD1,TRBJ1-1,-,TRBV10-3,TGTGCCATCAGTGAGTCGCGGCAGGGGGCGTTGGATGCTTTCTTT,CAISESRQGALDAFF
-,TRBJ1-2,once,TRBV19,TGTGCCAGTAGTATAGTCGGAGCGCAAGGTGGCTACACCTTC,CASSIVGAQGGYTF
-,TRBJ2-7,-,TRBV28,TGTGCCAGCAGTGAGGTCCAGGGCCATCCTCGGACCTACGAGCAGTACTTC,CASSEVQGHPRTYEQYF
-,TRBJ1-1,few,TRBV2,TGTGCCAGCGGGGGCGATGGGGGCGAGACTGAAGCTTTCTTT,CASGGDGGETEAFF
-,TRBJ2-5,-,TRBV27,TGTGCCAGCAGTTCAGGACTGGAAGAGTACTTC,CASSSGLEEYF
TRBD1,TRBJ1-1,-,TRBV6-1,TGTGCCAGCAGTGAAAAAATAGGAGGGGGCAGGACGAACACTGAAGCTTTCTTT,CASSEKIGGGRTNTEAFF
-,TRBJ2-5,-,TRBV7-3,TGTGCCAGCAGCTTAAGCGGGTTAGAGACCCAGTACTTC,CASSLSGLETQYF
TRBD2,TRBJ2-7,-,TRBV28,TGTGCCAGCAGTTTCCTAGCGGGGGCAACCTACGAGCAGTACTTC,CASSFLAGATYEQYF
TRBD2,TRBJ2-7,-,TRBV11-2,TGTGCCAGCAGGGGACTAGCGGGGAACTACGAGCAGTACTTC,CASRGLAGNYEQYF
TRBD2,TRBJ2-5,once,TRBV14,TGTGCCAGCAGCCAAAGGCTCGGGGAGGGCCGGGGAGAGACCCAGTACTTC,CASSQRLGEGRGETQYF
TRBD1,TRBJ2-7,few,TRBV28,TGTGCCAGCAGTTCTCAGAGGGGACAGGGGGCTGAGTTCAGTCGCGAGCAGTACTTC,CASSSQRGQGAEFSREQYF
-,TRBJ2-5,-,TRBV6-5,TGTGCCAGCGCAAACGGGGGGACCCAGTACTTC,CASANGGTQYF
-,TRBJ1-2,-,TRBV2,TGTGCCAGCAGCCCCGCGGGGCAGGGTCCCACTAGCTACACCTTC,CASSPAGQGPTSYTF
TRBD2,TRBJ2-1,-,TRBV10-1,TGCGCCAGCAGTGACCCGATTGCGCGGGGGTTCAATGAGCAGTTCTTC,CASSDPIARGFNEQFF
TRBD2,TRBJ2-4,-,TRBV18,TGTGCCAGCTCACCCCTAGCGGGGGCCCTAAACATTCAGTACTTC,CASSPLAGALNIQYF
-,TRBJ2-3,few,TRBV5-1,TGCGCCAGCAGCTTGTGGCGGGGCACAGATACGCAGTATTTT,CASSLWRGTDTQYF
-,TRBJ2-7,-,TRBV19,TGTGCCAGTAGTCAGGGCCCGACTCTGAACGAGCAGTACTTC,CASSQGPTLNEQYF
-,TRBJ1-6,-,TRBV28,TGTGCCAGCAGCCTGGGAGGGGTGGATTCACCCCTCCACTTT,CASSLGGVDSPLHF
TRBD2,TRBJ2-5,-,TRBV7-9,TGTGCCAGCAGCTTTGAGGGACTAGCCAAAGAGACCCAGTACTTC,CASSFEGLAKETQYF
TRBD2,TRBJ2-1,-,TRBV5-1,TGCGCCAGCAGCGCCTCCGGGACTAGCGGAGTCAATGAGCAGTTCTTC,CASSASGTSGVNEQFF
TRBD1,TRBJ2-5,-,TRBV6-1,TGTGCCAGCAGCAACAACAGGGGAGAGACCCAGTACTTC,CASSNNRGETQYF